Following are 23 T cell receptor beta chains from one sample sequenced in a study of cytomegalovirus exposure and HLA in healthy donors. Libraries were prepared by immunoSEQ multiplex PCR; TCRdb keeps only in-frame clonotypes and omits some of them. The sample yields 100,000 to 150,000 clones, about 91% seen once. Sequencing was done on a sample of PBMCs. Receptors originate from a woman aged 18-29 years in good health and CMV-seronegative.

This chain uses TRBV5-8 with TRBJ1-5, with TRBD1 matching over 7 bases. In germline, CDR1 is SGHTS, CDR2 YDEGEE. The V gene end was trimmed by 4 bases and the J gene end by 1 base; junction bases not matched to a gene: 8. The CDR3 contains 16 residues. The CDR3, as DNA: TGTGCCAGCAGCCCCGACAGGGTTTGGAGCAATCAGCCCCAGCATTTT. Amino acids: CASSPDRVWSNQPQHF.

The chain uses TRBV9 and TRBJ1-3; no clear D gene. Germline V gene sequence: CDR1 SGDLS, CDR2 YYNGEE. V gave up 7 bases and J gave up 0 bases, with 11 bases separating them. The CDR3 is made up of 14 amino acids. The CDR3 loop is CASEMITSGNTIYF. The CDR3 DNA reads as TGTGCCAGCGAGATGATTACCTCTGGAAACACCATATATTTT.

The rearrangement uses TRBV6-6 and TRBJ1-3; 9 nucleotides align to TRBD1. Germline trimming cut 6 bases from V and 0 bases from J; bases unmatched to any gene: 3. Germline assignment: CDR1 MNHNY and CDR2 SVGAGI (reference sequence). The length of the CDR3 is 15 residues. CDR3 amino acids: CASSDRGSSGNTIYF. CDR3 in DNA: TGTGCCAGCAGCGACAGGGGGAGCTCTGGAAACACCATATATTTT.

CDR3 nucleotides: TGTGCCTGGAGTGTAGGGGGCAGGGGATTTAGCTATGGCTACACCTTC. Protein sequence: CAWSVGGRGFSYGYTF. The chain recombines TRBV30 with TRBJ1-2, with TRBD1 identical over 7 bases. The CDR3 runs to 16 residues. V shed 0 bases, J shed 4 bases, and the junction held 11 bases outside the gene matches. The germline V gene encodes CDR1 GTSNPN and CDR2 SVGIG (reference sequence).

This rearrangement joins TRBV28 to TRBJ2-5, with 9 bases lining up with TRBD2. The length of the CDR3 is 16 residues. V dropped 4 bases and J dropped 3; count of bases not matched to a gene: 9. Germline CDR1 reads MDHEN; CDR2 reads SYDVKM. The CDR3 is CASSWIAGAREETQYF. CDR3 DNA: TGTGCCAGCAGTTGGATAGCGGGGGCGAGGGAAGAGACCCAGTACTTC.

Of note for this clone: One junction end does not reproduce the germline sequence, and a read error may be involved. The chain recombines TRBV6-1 with TRBJ1-1, with 7 bases that match TRBD1. The CDR3 has 15 amino acids. CDR1 MNHNS and CDR2 SASEGT come from the germline V gene. As DNA, the CDR3 is TGTGCCAGCGGTGAAGATAGACAGGGAAGGACTGAAGCTTTCTTT. Its protein product is CASGEDRQGRTEAFF.

CDR3 DNA sequence: TGCGCCAGCAGCGGGGCACCCGCTGGAAGGGAGACCCAGTACTTC. Protein sequence: CASSGAPAGRETQYF. The chain employs TRBV5-1 and TRBJ2-5, with D possibly matching TRBD1 (5 bases). V lost 4 bases and J lost 5, with 18 bases in between. This CDR3 has 15 residues. Per the germline V gene, CDR1 is SGHRS and CDR2 is YFSETQ.

V is TRBV30 and J is TRBJ2-1; D is ambiguous. Germline V gene data show CDR1 as GTSNPN and CDR2 as SVGIG (reference sequence). V shed 4 bases and J shed 2 bases, with 12 bases lying between them. This CDR3 contains 14 residues. The CDR3 coding sequence is TGTGCCTGGATACCCCAAGAGGCCTACAATGAGCAGTTCTTC. Protein product: CAWIPQEAYNEQFF.

The CDR3 DNA sequence: TGTGCCAGCAGCGTTTACGGGAGGGCCGAAGAGACCCAGTACTTC. Translating it yields CASSVYGRAEETQYF. The chain recombines TRBV9 with TRBJ2-5; 8 bases match TRBD2. In germline, CDR1 is SGDLS, CDR2 YYNGEE. Trimming at V came to 2 bases and at J to 3 bases, leaving 6 bases not matched to a gene. CDR3 length: 15 amino acids.

The gene calls are TRBV6-5 and TRBJ2-5; 7 nucleotides match TRBD1. V was clipped by 6 bases and J by 5 bases; unmatched bases: 9. This CDR3 spans 14 amino acids. Germline CDR1 reads MNHEY; CDR2 reads SVGAGI. CDR3 protein: CASSQTGFGETQYF. The CDR3 DNA sequence: TGTGCCAGCAGCCAGACAGGGTTCGGGGAGACCCAGTACTTC.

The chain is built from TRBV5-1 and TRBJ1-2; no reliable D call. Trimming pared 1 base from V and 6 bases from J, leaving 10 bases between. In germline, CDR1 is SGHRS, CDR2 YFSETQ. The CDR3 consists of 13 residues. CDR3 bases: TGCGCCAGCAGCTTGTTTCCTGGAGATGGCTACACCTTC. Its translation: CASSLFPGDGYTF.

The chain uses TRBV7-2 and TRBJ2-3; 10 nucleotides align to TRBD2. The CDR3 spans 16 residues. Looked up from germline, CDR1 is SGHTA and CDR2 is FQGNSA. Trimming removed 7 bases from V and 6 bases from J; junction bases left unmatched: 13. The CDR3 sequence: CASTQAGAGGWDTQYF. The CDR3 nucleotides read TGTGCCAGCACCCAGGCTGGAGCGGGAGGGTGGGATACGCAGTATTTT.

This clone was recorded only once. This rearrangement joins TRBV13 to TRBJ2-1; D perhaps matches TRBD1 (6 bases). CDR1 and CDR2 from the germline V gene are PRHDT and FYEKMQ (reference sequence). This CDR3 has 13 amino acids. V lost 1 base, J lost 6 bases, and 7 bases lay in between. As DNA, the CDR3 is TGTGCCAGCAGCTTAGAGACAGGCAATGAGCAGTTCTTC. This codes for CASSLETGNEQFF.

The genes are TRBV2 and TRBJ1-5, with 8 positions matching TRBD1. The J segment lost 6 bases and the V segment lost 4 bases, leaving 11 bases of the junction unmatched. The CDR3 runs to 16 residues. Germline V lookup: CDR1 SNHLY, CDR2 FYNNEI. CDR3 sequence reads: CASSAGTGGPPQPQHF. CDR3 nucleotides: TGTGCCAGCAGTGCCGGGACAGGCGGCCCTCCTCAGCCCCAGCATTTT. Complete variable domain (other parts from reference TRBV2 and TRBJ1-5): EPEVTQTPSHQVTQMGQEVILRCVPISNHLYFYWYRQILGQKVEFLVSFYNNEISEKSEIFDDQFSVERPDGSNFTLKIRSTKLEDSAMYFCASSAGTGGPPQPQHFGDGTRLSIL.

This rearrangement joins TRBV28 to TRBJ2-3; 7 positions agree with TRBD2. CDR3 length equals 16 residues. Germline lookup yields CDR1 MDHEN and CDR2 SYDVKM. J gave up 14 bases and V 11 bases, and 28 bases lay outside the gene matches. CDR3 loop: CAHAPGGSAHRPVAYF. CDR3 sequence (DNA): TGTGCCCACGCCCCCGGGGGGTCTGCTCACCGGCCGGTGGCGTATTTT. The variable domain in full, completed from reference TRBV28 and TRBJ2-3, reads DVKVTQSSRYLVKRTGEKVFLECVQDMDHENMFWYRQDPGLGLRLIYFSYDVKMKEKGDIPEGYSVSREKKERFSLILESASTNQTSMYLCAHAPGGSAHRPVAYFGPGTRLTVL.

J is TRBJ2-7 and V is TRBV28, with 11 bases lining up with TRBD1. This CDR3 is built from 14 residues. V was pared by 6 bases and J by 4 bases, with 5 bases of the junction left unmatched. CDR1 is MDHEN and CDR2 is SYDVKM in the germline V gene. In DNA, the CDR3 is TGTGCCAGCAGCCCCGGGACAGGGGGATACGAGCAGTACTTC. It is translated as CASSPGTGGYEQYF.

This clone showed up just once. This sequence joins TRBV4-3 and TRBJ2-3; 8 bases are a match to TRBD2. Trimming cost V 1 base and J 2 bases; bases outside gene matches: 5. The CDR3 is 16 residues long. CDR1 is LGHNA, CDR2 YSLEER, per germline. CDR3 amino acids: CASSQAEREFTDTQYF. The CDR3 bases are TGCGCCAGCAGCCAAGCCGAGCGGGAGTTCACAGATACGCAGTATTTT.

The chain has TRBV7-2 and TRBJ2-1; tentative D call: TRBD2 (5 bases). The CDR3 runs to 12 residues. Looked up from germline, CDR1 is SGHTA and CDR2 is FQGNSA. The germline V and J ends were trimmed by 5 bases and 7 bases, with 9 bases remaining between them. This chain's CDR3 is CASSLRGNEQFF. The CDR3 region has the DNA TGTGCCAGCAGCCTACGCGGGAATGAGCAGTTCTTC.

The V and J genes are TRBV5-6 and TRBJ1-4, with a tentative D call TRBD1 (5 bases). V was cut by 0 bases and J by 8 bases, with 5 bases left in between. CDR3 length: 12 amino acids. Germline lookup yields CDR1 SGHDT and CDR2 YYEEEE. For the CDR3, the DNA is TGTGCCAGCAGCTTGGACAGGGAAAAACTGTTTTTT. Amino acid sequence: CASSLDREKLFF.

CDR3 coding DNA: TGTGCCAGCAGTTCCCCCACACGTGAAGCTTTCTTT. Protein product: CASSSPTREAFF. The V call is TRBV28, the J call TRBJ1-1; D ambiguous. Trimming stripped 4 bases from V and 7 bases from J, with 10 bases between. The V gene's germline CDR1 is MDHEN and CDR2 SYDVKM. The CDR3 consists of 12 residues.

V is TRBV5-6 and J is TRBJ2-7; 10 bases map to TRBD1. After removal of 3 bases from V and 6 bases from J, the junction contained 0 bases not matched to a gene. The germline gives CDR1 SGHDT, CDR2 YYEEEE. This CDR3 contains 12 residues. The CDR3: CASSWTGGEQYF. In DNA form, the CDR3 reads TGTGCCAGCAGCTGGACAGGGGGCGAGCAGTACTTC.

The V gene is TRBV2, the J gene TRBJ2-2; 8 bases are a match to TRBD2. In germline, CDR1 is SNHLY, CDR2 FYNNEI. Germline trimming cut 7 bases from V and 8 bases from J; bases unmatched to any gene: 9. There are 14 residues in the CDR3. The CDR3 is CASIYPGGKGELFF. The CDR3 DNA sequence: TGTGCCAGCATTTATCCGGGGGGGAAAGGGGAGCTGTTTTTT. Supplemented by reference TRBV2 and TRBJ2-2, the full variable domain reads EPEVTQTPSHQVTQMGQEVILRCVPISNHLYFYWYRQILGQKVEFLVSFYNNEISEKSEIFDDQFSVERPDGSNFTLKIRSTKLEDSAMYFCASIYPGGKGELFFGEGSRLTVL.

The genes are TRBV19 and TRBJ1-2; tentative D call: TRBD1 (5 bases). The CDR3 extends over 13 amino acids. Trimming took off 8 bases at V and 2 bases at J, with 12 bases between the two ends. The germline gives CDR1 LNHDA, CDR2 SQIVND (reference sequence). Here the CDR3 DNA reads TGTGCCAGTCGGGCAGGGAACAACTATGGCTACACCTTC. Translated, it gives CASRAGNNYGYTF.